Listed below are T cell receptor beta chains from one sample, sequenced in a study of CD8 T cells in Susac syndrome. Each CDR3 protein gets one entry after TCRdb re-called the immunoSEQ multiplex PCR reads with MiXCR. Of about 200,000 distinct CDR3 sequences in the sample, roughly 91% were seen once. Sequencing input: CD4+ T cells from PBMCs. These receptor sequences come from a human donor with Susac syndrome. Both conserved end residues are part of each CDR3. A D gene is named only where the DNA matches it firmly. Expanded clones get a size class; other rows say once, few or many, or leave the size out.

d_call,v_call,clone_size,j_call,cdr3_aa,cdr3_nt
TRBD1,TRBV20-1,-,TRBJ1-3,CSTGTAEKGNTIYF,TGCAGTACCGGGACAGCCGAAAAGGGAAACACCATATATTTT
-,TRBV20-1,-,TRBJ2-1,CSATNSGGGNNEQFF,TGCAGTGCTACCAATAGCGGAGGGGGGAACAATGAGCAGTTCTTC
TRBD1,TRBV5-6,-,TRBJ2-1,CASSPMTRDRDYNEQFF,TGTGCCAGCAGCCCGATGACCCGGGACAGGGATTACAATGAGCAGTTCTTC
-,TRBV6-5,-,TRBJ1-5,CASSRKVGNQPQHF,TGTGCCAGCAGTCGGAAGGTAGGCAATCAGCCCCAGCATTTT
TRBD1,TRBV29-1,-,TRBJ2-5,CSVAPTGGAETQYF,TGCAGCGTCGCGCCTACAGGGGGTGCAGAGACCCAGTACTTC
TRBD1,TRBV20-1,-,TRBJ1-6,CSAGDSNLINSPLHF,TGCAGTGCTGGGGACAGCAACCTAATTAATTCACCCCTCCACTTT
-,TRBV5-5,-,TRBJ2-3,CASSLFGDLGTDTQYF,TGTGCCAGCAGCTTGTTTGGGGATTTGGGCACAGATACGCAGTATTTT
TRBD2,TRBV5-1,-,TRBJ2-3,CASSLVGTSGGADTQYF,TGCGCCAGCAGCTTGGTGGGGACTAGCGGGGGTGCAGATACGCAGTATTTT
TRBD1,TRBV5-4,-,TRBJ2-7,CASSQGQRDYEQYF,TGTGCCAGCAGCCAGGGACAGAGAGACTACGAGCAGTACTTC
-,TRBV7-2,-,TRBJ2-5,CASSPPGNQETQYF,TGTGCCAGCAGCCCCCCCGGCAACCAAGAGACCCAGTACTTC
-,TRBV5-4,once,TRBJ2-5,CASSRRDSGGHHVRRETQYF,TGTGCCAGCAGCCGGAGAGACTCGGGGGGCCATCATGTCCGCCGGGAGACCCAGTACTTC
TRBD1,TRBV2,-,TRBJ1-2,CASSEGTGGAGGYTF,TGTGCCAGCAGTGAAGGGACAGGGGGAGCAGGGGGCTACACCTTC
-,TRBV7-9,-,TRBJ2-1,CASTKTDTYNEQFF,TGTGCCAGCACCAAAACCGACACTTACAATGAGCAGTTCTTC
TRBD1,TRBV28,-,TRBJ2-7,CASSGGQPAYEQYF,TGTGCCAGCAGTGGGGGACAGCCAGCCTACGAGCAGTACTTC
-,TRBV18,-,TRBJ1-4,CASSPSDGLGEKLFF,TGTGCCAGCTCACCATCGGACGGGTTGGGTGAAAAACTGTTTTTT
-,TRBV5-5,-,TRBJ1-1,CASSLVPPGWAFF,TGTGCCAGCAGCTTGGTTCCTCCTGGATGGGCTTTCTTT
TRBD1,TRBV27,-,TRBJ2-7,CASSPRTGSTYEQYF,TGTGCCAGCAGTCCCCGGACAGGGAGTACCTACGAGCAGTACTTC
-,TRBV5-8,-,TRBJ1-2,CASSLKLYRTNYGYTF,TGTGCCAGCAGCTTAAAGTTGTACAGAACTAACTATGGCTACACCTTC
TRBD1,TRBV28,-,TRBJ2-4,CASRVELTGKNIQYF,TGTGCCAGCAGGGTCGAACTGACAGGGAAAAACATTCAGTACTTC
TRBD1,TRBV5-6,-,TRBJ2-7,CASSPAALGQGRYEQYF,TGTGCCAGCAGCCCCGCCGCTTTGGGACAGGGTCGCTACGAGCAGTACTTC
TRBD1,TRBV7-2,-,TRBJ2-7,CASSQLGTGLTEQYF,TGTGCCAGCAGCCAACTCGGGACAGGCCTTACAGAGCAGTACTTC
TRBD1,TRBV6-1,-,TRBJ2-3,CASSWDRGSDTQYF,TGTGCCAGCAGCTGGGACAGGGGTTCAGATACGCAGTATTTT
-,TRBV27,-,TRBJ2-2,CASSFGAGELFF,TGTGCCAGCAGTTTTGGGGCCGGGGAGCTGTTTTTT
-,TRBV20-1,-,TRBJ2-3,CSASGTGNTDTQYF,TGCAGTGCGAGCGGGACAGGAAACACAGATACGCAGTATTTT
-,TRBV30,-,TRBJ1-1,CAWTRSYTEAFF,TGTGCCTGGACGAGGTCCTACACTGAAGCTTTCTTT
-,TRBV11-2,-,TRBJ1-5,CASSLAGSFDNQPQHF,TGTGCCAGCAGCTTAGCAGGGTCCTTCGACAATCAGCCCCAGCATTTT